This entry lists 2 T cell receptor beta chains sequenced from one sample in a study of blood T cell repertoires in COVID-19. Produced via immunoSEQ multiplex PCR; TCRdb's table is partial and in-frame only. The sample holds hundreds of thousands of clones; more than 75% are singletons and the top ten take over 1%. The sample was peripheral blood. The receptor set was obtained from a man between 65 and 85 years old with acute or convalescent COVID-19.

The chain has TRBV7-9 and TRBJ2-7; 11 nucleotides align to TRBD2. With 4 bases clipped from V and 6 bases from J, the junction kept 8 bases outside the gene matches. There are 15 residues in the CDR3. Per germline, CDR1 SEHNR and CDR2 FQNEAQ (reference sequence). The CDR3 DNA is TGTGCCAGCAGCTCCCCACTAGCGGGAGTAGGCGAGCAGTACTTC. This gives the protein CASSSPLAGVGEQYF. Combining the CDR3 with reference TRBV7-9 and TRBJ2-7 gives the whole variable domain DTGVSQNPRHKITKRGQNVTFRCDPISEHNRLYWYRQTLGQGPEFLTYFQNEAQLEKSRLLSDRFSAERPKGSFSTLEIQRTEQGDSAMYLCASSSPLAGVGEQYFGPGTRLTVT.

This clone was seen only a few times. This chain joins TRBV19 and TRBJ1-4; D is perhaps TRBD1 (5 bases). V lost 3 bases and J lost 3, with 11 bases in between. CDR3 length equals 15 residues. CDR1 LNHDA and CDR2 SQIVND come from the germline V gene (reference sequence). CDR3 protein: CASSIVAGPNEKLFF. In DNA form, the CDR3 reads TGTGCCAGTAGTATCGTGGCAGGGCCTAATGAAAAACTGTTTTTT.